The rows below give T cell receptor beta chains drawn from one sample of a study of T cells in Graves' hyperthyroidism and ophthalmopathy. TCRdb recomputed calls from the multiplex PCR reads with MiXCR, one row per CDR3 protein. The sample lists 45,000 to 55,000 distinct CDR3 sequences, roughly half occurring once. Sequenced: peripheral blood or thyroid tissue (not recorded which). Source of these receptors: a man younger than 35 with Graves' hyperthyroidism. Both conserved end residues are part of each CDR3. The order of the fields is clone size, D gene, V gene, J gene, CDR3 protein, CDR3 DNA. D genes are given only for firm matches. Rows give clone size only sometimes, using once, few, many, or a class for an expanded clone.

.,.,TRBV20-1,TRBJ1-4,CSASRRAGNEKLFF,TGCAGTGCTAGTCGGCGGGCGGGAAATGAAAAACTGTTTTTT
.,TRBD1,TRBV13,TRBJ2-5,CASSSTGGSGTQYF,TGTGCCAGCAGCTCCACAGGGGGGTCAGGGACCCAGTACTTC
many,TRBD1,TRBV9,TRBJ2-5,CASSKGPLGQGYMETQYF,TGTGCCAGCAGTAAAGGCCCTTTGGGACAGGGATATATGGAGACCCAGTACTTC
.,.,TRBV6-2/TRBV6-3,TRBJ1-5,CASSYPRGASYSNQPQHF,TGTGCCAGCAGTTACCCCCGCGGAGCGAGTTATAGCAATCAGCCCCAGCATTTT
.,TRBD2,TRBV20-1,TRBJ2-5,CSASSGSGSQSGETQYF,TGCAGTGCTAGTTCCGGGAGCGGGAGTCAATCTGGGGAGACCCAGTACTTC
.,TRBD2,TRBV7-2,TRBJ2-5,CASSDRLAGETQYF,TGTGCCAGCAGCGATCGACTAGCGGGAGAGACCCAGTACTTC
.,TRBD1,TRBV7-8,TRBJ1-1,CASSGGQSVNTEAFF,TGTGCCAGCAGCGGGGGACAGTCCGTGAACACTGAAGCTTTCTTT
.,TRBD1,TRBV12-3/TRBV12-4,TRBJ2-5,CASSSGQGNQYF,TGTGCCAGCAGTTCAGGACAGGGGAATCAGTACTTC
.,.,TRBV5-1,TRBJ1-2,CASSADRTGGYTF,TGCGCCAGCAGCGCTGACAGGACGGGAGGCTACACCTTC
.,.,TRBV20-1,TRBJ2-6,CSARVQAGANVLTF,TGCAGTGCTAGGGTACAGGCCGGGGCCAACGTCCTGACTTTC
many,.,TRBV9,TRBJ2-2,CASSVAPANTGELFF,TGTGCCAGCAGCGTAGCTCCAGCGAACACCGGGGAGCTGTTTTTT
.,.,TRBV20-1,TRBJ2-7,CSALAGYEQYF,TGCAGTGCCCTTGCCGGGTACGAGCAGTACTTC
.,TRBD1,TRBV7-2,TRBJ1-5,CASSGTGGRQPQHF,TGTGCCAGCAGTGGGACAGGGGGTCGTCAGCCCCAGCATTTT
.,.,TRBV5-4,TRBJ2-7,CASSNQGPISREQYF,TGTGCCAGCAGCAATCAGGGACCGATCAGTCGTGAGCAGTACTTC
once,TRBD1,TRBV12-3/TRBV12-4,TRBJ2-7,CASRPGQGGEQYF,TGTGCCAGCAGACCGGGACAGGGCGGCGAGCAGTACTTC
.,TRBD1,TRBV2,TRBJ1-6,CASRDRWRDNSPLHF,TGTGCCAGCAGGGACAGGTGGAGGGATAATTCACCCCTCCACTTT
many,.,TRBV7-2,TRBJ2-7,CASSFSHRSPFPFYEQYF,TGTGCCAGCAGCTTTTCCCACAGGTCGCCCTTTCCGTTCTACGAGCAGTACTTC
many,.,TRBV12-3/TRBV12-4,TRBJ1-2,CASSRSGGGYTF,TGTGCCAGCAGTCGGTCAGGTGGAGGCTACACCTTC
many,.,TRBV6-6,TRBJ2-7,CASASGSSVKYF,TGTGCCAGCGCCTCGGGATCGTCGGTGAAGTACTTC
.,TRBD1,TRBV7-3,TRBJ2-7,CASRGTGYEQYF,TGTGCCAGCAGGGGGACAGGGTACGAGCAGTACTTC
many,.,TRBV7-2,TRBJ2-7,CASSLAGAGDTYEQYF,TGTGCCAGCAGCTTAGCGGGAGCGGGCGATACCTACGAGCAGTACTTC
many,.,TRBV19,TRBJ1-5,CASTGGRRPQHF,TGTGCCAGTACCGGGGGGAGGCGGCCCCAGCATTTT
few,.,TRBV7-8,TRBJ2-2,CASSLGRGTNTGELFF,TGTGCCAGCAGCTTAGGGAGGGGAACGAACACCGGGGAGCTGTTTTTT
once,TRBD1,TRBV12-3/TRBV12-4,TRBJ1-5,CASSLTGTGDNQPQHF,TGTGCCAGCAGTCTGACCGGGACAGGGGACAATCAGCCCCAGCATTTT
many,TRBD1,TRBV29-1,TRBJ2-7,CSVRDRGYEQYF,TGCAGCGTCCGGGACAGAGGGTACGAGCAGTACTTC
.,TRBD2,TRBV6-1,TRBJ2-5,CASSRLAGPTRQETQYF,TGTGCCAGCAGTAGACTAGCGGGGCCGACGAGACAAGAGACCCAGTACTTC
medium-sized,TRBD1,TRBV7-8,TRBJ2-7,CASSLGQGNIYEQYF,TGTGCCAGCAGCTTAGGACAGGGGAATATCTACGAGCAGTACTTC
many,.,TRBV6-5,TRBJ2-6,CASSYSTGWANVLTF,TGTGCCAGCAGTTACTCGACAGGCTGGGCCAACGTCCTGACTTTC
.,.,TRBV12-3/TRBV12-4,TRBJ2-3,CGCRREADTQYF,TGTGGTTGCCGGAGGGAGGCAGATACGCAGTATTTT
many,.,TRBV12-3/TRBV12-4,TRBJ2-3,CASSHEADTQYF,TGTGCCAGCAGTCACGAAGCAGATACGCAGTATTTT
.,.,TRBV5-1,TRBJ1-4,CASSLLPGRLFF,TGCGCCAGCAGCTTGTTGCCAGGGAGGCTGTTTTTT
.,TRBD1,TRBV29-1,TRBJ1-4,CSVGTGGTNEELFF,TGCAGCGTTGGGACAGGGGGTACTAATGAAGAGCTTTTTTTT
.,TRBD2,TRBV7-2,TRBJ2-7,CASSYIAGAEQYF,TGTGCCAGCAGCTACATAGCGGGAGCCGAGCAGTACTTC
few,.,TRBV30,TRBJ1-5,CAWSGGQNLNQPQHF,TGTGCCTGGAGCGGTGGACAGAACTTAAATCAGCCCCAGCATTTT
.,.,TRBV2,TRBJ2-3,CASSEAGVGTGTQYF,TGTGCCAGCAGTGAAGCGGGAGTGGGAACAGGTACGCAGTATTTT
.,.,TRBV7-9,TRBJ1-1,CASSLSGREAFF,TGTGCCAGCAGCTTATCGGGCAGGGAAGCTTTCTTT
many,.,TRBV7-3,TRBJ2-3,CASSLQGGEVTQYF,TGTGCCAGCAGCCTCCAGGGCGGGGAGGTTACGCAGTATTTT
.,TRBD1,TRBV7-2,TRBJ2-5,CASRGGGTGFVGLQETQYF,TGTGCCAGCAGGGGAGGTGGGACAGGGTTTGTGGGGTTACAAGAGACCCAGTACTTC
many,TRBD1,TRBV2,TRBJ2-5,CASSADRSGQETQYF,TGTGCCAGCAGTGCGGACAGGTCTGGTCAAGAGACCCAGTACTTC